The 2 T cell receptor beta chains listed next were all sequenced from one sample in a study of regulatory T cells in long-lasting Graves disease. Time point here: newly diagnosed GD, antithyroid drugs for less than 3 months. The TCR library used RNA extracted from PBMCs. Arm-PCR of CDR3 regions and iRepertoire HTBI primers were used to build TCR beta libraries. TCRdb used MiXCR to reprocess the multiplex PCR reads, holding one entry per CDR3 protein. The repertoire has fewer than 500,000 distinct CDR3 sequences, around 15% of them found once; the top ten carry 12%. These records were also assigned to another study, of T cells in Graves' hyperthyroidism and ophthalmopathy.

The sequencing here drew on peripheral blood mononuclear cells (PBMCs), taken at new diagnosis, from a patient treated with antithyroid drugs. Receptors were obtained from a man aged 35-49 years with Graves disease.

The chain carries TRBV20-1 and TRBJ2-7, with D unresolved. V was trimmed by 1 base and J by 2 bases, leaving 9 bases between them. The CDR3 is 13 residues long. CDR1 and CDR2 from the germline V gene are DFQATT and SNEGSKA (reference sequence). The CDR3 DNA follows: TGCAGTGCTAGAGCCAAGCTTCCCTACGAGCAGTACTTC. Protein: CSARAKLPYEQYF.

In its sample, this clonotype was seen a few times. The chain employs TRBV6-1 and TRBJ2-3; D is uncertain. CDR1 is MNHNS, CDR2 SASEGT, per germline. V was trimmed by 6 bases and J by 0 bases, leaving 16 bases between them. The CDR3 has 16 amino acids. The chain's CDR3 is CASRNSKAGSTDTQYF. The CDR3 DNA follows: TGTGCCAGCAGAAACTCAAAAGCTGGGAGCACAGATACGCAGTATTTT.